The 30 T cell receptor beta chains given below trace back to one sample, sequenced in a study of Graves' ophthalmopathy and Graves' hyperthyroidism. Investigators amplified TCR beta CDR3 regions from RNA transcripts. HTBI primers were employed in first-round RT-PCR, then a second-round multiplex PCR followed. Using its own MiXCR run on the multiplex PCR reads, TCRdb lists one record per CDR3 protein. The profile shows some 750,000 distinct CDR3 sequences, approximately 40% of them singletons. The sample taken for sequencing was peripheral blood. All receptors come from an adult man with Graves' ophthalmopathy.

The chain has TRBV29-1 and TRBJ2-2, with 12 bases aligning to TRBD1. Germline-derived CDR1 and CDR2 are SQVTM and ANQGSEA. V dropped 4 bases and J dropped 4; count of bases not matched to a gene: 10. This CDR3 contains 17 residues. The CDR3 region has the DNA TGCAGCGTTGTACGGGACAGGGGGCTGTCGGGCACCGGGGAGCTGTTTTTT. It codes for CSVVRDRGLSGTGELFF.

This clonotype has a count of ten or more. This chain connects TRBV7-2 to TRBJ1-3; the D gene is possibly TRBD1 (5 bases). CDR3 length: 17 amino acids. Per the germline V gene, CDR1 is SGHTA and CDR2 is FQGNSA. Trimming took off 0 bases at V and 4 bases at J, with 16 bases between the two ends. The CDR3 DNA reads TGTGCCAGCAGCTTAGCGAGGGAGGACAACCGAGGAAACACCATATATTTT. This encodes CASSLAREDNRGNTIYF.

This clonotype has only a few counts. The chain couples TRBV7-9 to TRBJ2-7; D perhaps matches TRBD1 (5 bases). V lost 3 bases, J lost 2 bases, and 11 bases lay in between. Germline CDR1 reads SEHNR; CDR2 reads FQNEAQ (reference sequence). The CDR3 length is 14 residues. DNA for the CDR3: TGTGCCAGCAGCTTTCAGGGATACACCTACGAGCAGTACTTC. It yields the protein CASSFQGYTYEQYF.

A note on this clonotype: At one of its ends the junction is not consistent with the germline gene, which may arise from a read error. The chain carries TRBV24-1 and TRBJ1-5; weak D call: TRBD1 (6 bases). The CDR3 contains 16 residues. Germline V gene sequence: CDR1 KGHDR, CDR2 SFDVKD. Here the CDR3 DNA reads TGTGCCAGCAGTTACTCCCCAGGGGATAACTATCAGCCCCAGCATTTT. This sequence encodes CASSYSPGDNYQPQHF.

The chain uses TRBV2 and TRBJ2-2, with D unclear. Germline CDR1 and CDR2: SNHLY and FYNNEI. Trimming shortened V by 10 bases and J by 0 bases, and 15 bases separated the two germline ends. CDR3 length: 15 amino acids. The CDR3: CANLPVTANTGELFF. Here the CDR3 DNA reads TGTGCCAACTTACCCGTAACGGCGAACACCGGGGAGCTGTTTTTT.

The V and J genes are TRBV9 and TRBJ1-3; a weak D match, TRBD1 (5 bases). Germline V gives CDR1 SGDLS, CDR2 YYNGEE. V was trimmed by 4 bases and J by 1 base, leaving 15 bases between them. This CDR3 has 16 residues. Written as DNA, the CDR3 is TGTGCCAGCAGCCCCGAACCCGGGGGATCTGGAAACACCATATATTTT. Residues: CASSPEPGGSGNTIYF.

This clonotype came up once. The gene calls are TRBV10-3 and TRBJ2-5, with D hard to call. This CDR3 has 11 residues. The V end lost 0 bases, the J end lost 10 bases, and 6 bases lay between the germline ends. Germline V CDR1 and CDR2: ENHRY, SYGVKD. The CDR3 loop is CAISESWDQYF. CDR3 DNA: TGTGCCATCAGTGAGTCTTGGGACCAGTACTTC.

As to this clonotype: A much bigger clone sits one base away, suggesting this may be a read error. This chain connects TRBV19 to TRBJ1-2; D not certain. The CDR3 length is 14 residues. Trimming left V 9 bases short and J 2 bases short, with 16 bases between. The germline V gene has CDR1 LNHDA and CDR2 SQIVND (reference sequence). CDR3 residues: CASSLTWPNYGYTF. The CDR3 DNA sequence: TGTGCCAGCAGCTTGACCTGGCCCAACTATGGCTACACCTTC.

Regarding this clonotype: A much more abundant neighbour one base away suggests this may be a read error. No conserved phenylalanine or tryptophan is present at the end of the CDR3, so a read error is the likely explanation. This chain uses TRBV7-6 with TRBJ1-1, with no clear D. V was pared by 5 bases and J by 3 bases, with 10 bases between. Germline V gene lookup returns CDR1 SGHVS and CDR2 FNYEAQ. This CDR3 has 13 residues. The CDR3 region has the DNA TGTGCCAGCAGCCAAGCCCACCACACTGAAGCTTTCCTT. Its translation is CASSQAHHTEAFL.

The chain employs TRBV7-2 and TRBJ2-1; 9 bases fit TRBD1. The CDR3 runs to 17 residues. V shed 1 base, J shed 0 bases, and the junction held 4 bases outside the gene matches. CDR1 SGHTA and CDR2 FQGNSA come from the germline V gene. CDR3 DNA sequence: TGTGCCAGCAGCTTAGGACAGGGGGGGAGCTCCTACAATGAGCAGTTCTTC. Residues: CASSLGQGGSSYNEQFF.

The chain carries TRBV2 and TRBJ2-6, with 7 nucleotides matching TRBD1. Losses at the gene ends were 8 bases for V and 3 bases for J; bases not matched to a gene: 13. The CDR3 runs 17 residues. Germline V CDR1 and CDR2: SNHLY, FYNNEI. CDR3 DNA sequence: TGTGCCAGCCTTCGCGAGGGGGCGTTATATGGGGCCAACGTCCTGACTTTC. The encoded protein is CASLREGALYGANVLTF.

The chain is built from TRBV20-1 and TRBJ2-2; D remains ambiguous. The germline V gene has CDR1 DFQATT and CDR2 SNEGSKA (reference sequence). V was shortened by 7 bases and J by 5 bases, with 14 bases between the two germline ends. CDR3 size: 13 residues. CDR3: CSGSGSGTGELFF. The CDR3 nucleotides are TGCAGTGGGTCAGGAAGTGGGACCGGGGAGCTGTTTTTT.

This CDR3 is CAISELGKQLLFF. The CDR3 region has the DNA TGTGCCATCAGTGAACTGGGGAAACAGCTTCTGTTTTTT. The chain links TRBV10-3 to TRBJ1-4; D not resolved. V lost 3 bases, J lost 14 bases, and 16 bases lay in between. The CDR3 extends over 13 amino acids. Germline CDR1 and CDR2: ENHRY and SYGVKD.

In DNA form, the CDR3 reads TGTGCCAGCAGCCAGGAGCAGGGGGCGGGCACCGGGGAGCTGTTTTTT. Protein sequence: CASSQEQGAGTGELFF. J is TRBJ2-2 and V is TRBV7-9; 8 nucleotides match TRBD1. The ends lost 5 bases at V and 4 bases at J; junction bases unmatched: 9. The CDR3 runs 16 residues. The V gene's germline CDR1 is SEHNR and CDR2 FQNEAQ (reference sequence).

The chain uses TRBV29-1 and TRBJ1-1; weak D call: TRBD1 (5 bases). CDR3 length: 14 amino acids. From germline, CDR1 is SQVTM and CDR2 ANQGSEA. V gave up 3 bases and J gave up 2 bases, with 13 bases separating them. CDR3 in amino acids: CSVDKGRVNTEAFF. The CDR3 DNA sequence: TGCAGCGTTGATAAGGGCAGGGTAAACACTGAAGCTTTCTTT.

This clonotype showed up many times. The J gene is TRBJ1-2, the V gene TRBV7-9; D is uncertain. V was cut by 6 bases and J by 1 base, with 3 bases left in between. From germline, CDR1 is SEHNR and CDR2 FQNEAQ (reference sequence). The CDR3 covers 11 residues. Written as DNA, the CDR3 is TGTGCCAGCAGTAGTAACTATGGCTACACCTTC. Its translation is CASSSNYGYTF.

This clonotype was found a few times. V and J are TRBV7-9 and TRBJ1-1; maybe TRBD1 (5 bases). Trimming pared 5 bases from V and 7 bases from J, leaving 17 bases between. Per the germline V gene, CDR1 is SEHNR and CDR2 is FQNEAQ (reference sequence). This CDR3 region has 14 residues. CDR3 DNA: TGTGCCAGCAGCCATACCGGACGGGGGGATGAAGCTTTCTTT. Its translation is CASSHTGRGDEAFF.

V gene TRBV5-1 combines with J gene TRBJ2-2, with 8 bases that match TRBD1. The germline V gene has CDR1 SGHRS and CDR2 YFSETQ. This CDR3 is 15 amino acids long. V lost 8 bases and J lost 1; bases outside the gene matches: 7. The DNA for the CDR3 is TGCGCCAGTCAATCCACAGGGGGGAACACCGGGGAGCTGTTTTTT. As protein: CASQSTGGNTGELFF.

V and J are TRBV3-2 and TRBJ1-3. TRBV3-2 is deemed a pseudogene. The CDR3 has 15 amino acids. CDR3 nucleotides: TGTGCCAGCAGGCCCACGCAGTTCTCTGGAAACACCATATATTTT. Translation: CASRPTQFSGNTIYF.

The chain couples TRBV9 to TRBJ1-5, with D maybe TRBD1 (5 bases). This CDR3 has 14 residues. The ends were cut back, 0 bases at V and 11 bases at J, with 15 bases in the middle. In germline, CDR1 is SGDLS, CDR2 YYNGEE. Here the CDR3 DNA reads TGTGCCAGCAGCGTAGGGCAGGGTGGAGAGACCCAGCATTTT. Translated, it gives CASSVGQGGETQHF.

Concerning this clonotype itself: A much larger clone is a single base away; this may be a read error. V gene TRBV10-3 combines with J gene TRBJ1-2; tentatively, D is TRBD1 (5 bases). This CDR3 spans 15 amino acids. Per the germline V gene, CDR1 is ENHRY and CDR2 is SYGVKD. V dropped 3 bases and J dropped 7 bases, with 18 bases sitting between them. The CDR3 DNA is TGTGCCATCAGTGAAGATATACAGGTTCTGATTGGCTACACCTTC. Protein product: CAISEDIQVLIGYTF.

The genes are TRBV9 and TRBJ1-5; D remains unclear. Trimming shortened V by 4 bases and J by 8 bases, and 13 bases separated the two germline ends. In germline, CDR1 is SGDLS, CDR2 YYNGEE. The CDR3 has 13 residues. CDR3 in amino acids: CASSQTRAEPQHF. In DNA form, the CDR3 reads TGTGCCAGCAGCCAAACGAGAGCAGAGCCCCAGCATTTT.

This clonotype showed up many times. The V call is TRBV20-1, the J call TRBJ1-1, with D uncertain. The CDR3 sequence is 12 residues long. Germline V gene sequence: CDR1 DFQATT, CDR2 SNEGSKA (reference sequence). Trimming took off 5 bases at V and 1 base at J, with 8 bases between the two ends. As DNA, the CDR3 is TGCAGTGCTGGACGGAGGAACACTGAAGCTTTCTTT. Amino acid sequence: CSAGRRNTEAFF.

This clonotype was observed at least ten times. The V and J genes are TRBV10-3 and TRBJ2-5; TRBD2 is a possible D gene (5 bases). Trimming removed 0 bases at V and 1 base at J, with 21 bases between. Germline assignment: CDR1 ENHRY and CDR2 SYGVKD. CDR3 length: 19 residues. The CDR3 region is CAISESKPQRRGPQETQYF. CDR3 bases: TGTGCCATCAGTGAGTCGAAACCCCAGCGACGGGGTCCCCAAGAGACCCAGTACTTC.

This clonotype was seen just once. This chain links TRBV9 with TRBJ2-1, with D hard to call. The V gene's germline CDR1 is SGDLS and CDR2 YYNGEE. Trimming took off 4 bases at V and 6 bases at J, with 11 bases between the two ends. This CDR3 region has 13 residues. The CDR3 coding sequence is TGTGCCAGCAGCCAAGTGCCGGGCAATGAGCAGTTCTTC. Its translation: CASSQVPGNEQFF.

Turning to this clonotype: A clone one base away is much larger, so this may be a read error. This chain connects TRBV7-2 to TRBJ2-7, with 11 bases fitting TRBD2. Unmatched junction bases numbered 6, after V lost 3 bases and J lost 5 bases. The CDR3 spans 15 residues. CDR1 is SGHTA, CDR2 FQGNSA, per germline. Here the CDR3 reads CASSFLAGGNDEQYF. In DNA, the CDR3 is TGTGCCAGCAGCTTTCTAGCGGGAGGTAACGACGAGCAGTACTTC.

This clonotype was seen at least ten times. CDR3 loop: CASSPAGNNEKLFF. CDR3 coding DNA: TGTGCCAGCAGCCCGGCCGGAAATAATGAAAAACTGTTTTTT. The V and J genes are TRBV7-9 and TRBJ1-4; D not certain. Germline CDR1 is SEHNR and CDR2 is FQNEAQ (reference sequence). The CDR3 runs 14 residues. With 5 bases removed from V and 4 bases from J, the gap between germline ends came to 11 bases.

CDR3 bases: TGTGCCAGCAGTACCCCTAATTTAGGGGAGACCCAGTACTTC. This encodes CASSTPNLGETQYF. The V call is TRBV6-6, the J call TRBJ2-5; no reliable D call. The CDR3 covers 14 residues. Looked up from germline, CDR1 is MNHNY and CDR2 is SVGAGI (reference sequence). Deletions cut 5 bases from V and 5 bases from J, with 15 bases between.

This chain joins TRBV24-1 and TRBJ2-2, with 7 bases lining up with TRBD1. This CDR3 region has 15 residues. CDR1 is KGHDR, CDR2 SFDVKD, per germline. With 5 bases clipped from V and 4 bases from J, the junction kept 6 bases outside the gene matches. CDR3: CATSGDRVGTGELFF. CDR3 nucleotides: TGTGCCACCAGTGGAGACAGGGTGGGCACCGGGGAGCTGTTTTTT.

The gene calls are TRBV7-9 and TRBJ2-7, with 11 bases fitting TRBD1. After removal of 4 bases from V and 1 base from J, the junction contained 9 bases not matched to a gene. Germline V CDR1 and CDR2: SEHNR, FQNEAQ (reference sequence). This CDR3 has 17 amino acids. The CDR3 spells CASSSPGQGANSYEQYF. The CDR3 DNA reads TGTGCCAGCAGCTCCCCTGGACAGGGGGCGAATTCCTACGAGCAGTACTTC.